This T cell receptor (beta chain) was captured in a study of shared clonotypes between healthy human individuals. Across the study: Those who served as donors were a couple of women and three men between the ages of 18 and 49.

Sequenced by immunoSEQ multiplex PCR; TCRdb stores in-frame clones only, minus some. This table has some 660,000 clones, around 73% appearing once. The germline CDR1 and CDR2 sequences are SGHTA and FQGNSA. V gave up 8 bases and J gave up 5 bases; unmatched junction bases: 13. The CDR3 has 15 residues. This clone showed up just a few times. The sample consisted of memory CD4+ T cells sorted from blood. Stated subset: CD45RA-negative fraction. This receptor was identified in a woman in her 30s in good health. The rearrangement joins TRBV7-2 to TRBJ2-3, with 7 bases fitting TRBD2. CDR3 in DNA: TGTGCCAGCTCTCGCGGCGGGAGCGGCGGAGATACGCAGTATTTT. It translates to CASSRGGSGGDTQYF.